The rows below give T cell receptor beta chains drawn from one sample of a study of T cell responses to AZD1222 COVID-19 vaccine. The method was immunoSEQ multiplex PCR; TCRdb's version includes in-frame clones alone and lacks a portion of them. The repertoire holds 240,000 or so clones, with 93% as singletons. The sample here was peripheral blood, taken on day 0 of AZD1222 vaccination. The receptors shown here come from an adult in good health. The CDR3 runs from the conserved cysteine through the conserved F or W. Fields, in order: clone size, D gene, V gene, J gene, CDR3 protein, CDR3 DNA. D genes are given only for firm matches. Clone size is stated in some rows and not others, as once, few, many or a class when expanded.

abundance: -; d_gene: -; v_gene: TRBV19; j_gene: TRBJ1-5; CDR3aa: CASSAGTQPQHF; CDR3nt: TGTGCCAGTAGCGCCGGGACCCAGCCCCAGCATTTT
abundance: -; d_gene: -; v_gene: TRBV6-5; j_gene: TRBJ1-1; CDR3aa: CASSYGGFMNTEAFF; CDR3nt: TGTGCCAGCAGCTACGGAGGGTTCATGAACACTGAAGCTTTCTTT
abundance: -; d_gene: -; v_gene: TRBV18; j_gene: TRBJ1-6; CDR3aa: CASSPNLGRGSPLHF; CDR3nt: TGTGCCAGCTCACCAAATCTAGGGAGAGGGTCACCCCTCCACTTT
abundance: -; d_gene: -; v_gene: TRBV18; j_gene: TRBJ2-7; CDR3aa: CASSPGKGGEQYF; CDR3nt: TGTGCCAGCTCACCAGGAAAGGGGGGCGAGCAGTACTTC
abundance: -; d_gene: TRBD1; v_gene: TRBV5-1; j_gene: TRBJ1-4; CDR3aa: CASSLDRGNEKLFF; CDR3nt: TGCGCCAGCAGCTTGGACAGGGGTAATGAAAAACTGTTTTTT
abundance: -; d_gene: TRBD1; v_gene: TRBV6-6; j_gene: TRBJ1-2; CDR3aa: CASSYGDREGYTF; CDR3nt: TGTGCCAGCAGTTACGGGGACAGGGAAGGCTACACCTTC
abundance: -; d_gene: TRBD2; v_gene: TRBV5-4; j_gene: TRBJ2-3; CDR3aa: CASSILAGEPTDTQYF; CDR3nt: TGTGCCAGCAGCATACTAGCGGGGGAACCCACAGATACGCAGTATTTT
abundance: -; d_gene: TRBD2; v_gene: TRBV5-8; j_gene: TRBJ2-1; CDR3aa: CASSLLRGAYNEQFF; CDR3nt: TGTGCCAGCAGCTTGTTGCGGGGGGCATACAATGAGCAGTTCTTC
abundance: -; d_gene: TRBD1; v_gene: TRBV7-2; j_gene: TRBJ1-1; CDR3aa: CASSTQGATEAFF; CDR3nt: TGTGCCAGCAGCACTCAGGGGGCTACTGAAGCTTTCTTT
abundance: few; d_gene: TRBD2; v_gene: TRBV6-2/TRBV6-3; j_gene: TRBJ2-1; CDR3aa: CASSPGLDYNEQFF; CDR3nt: TGTGCCAGCAGTCCGGGACTAGACTACAATGAGCAGTTCTTC
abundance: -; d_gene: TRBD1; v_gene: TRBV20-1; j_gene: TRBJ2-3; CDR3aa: CSASEGAGTDTQYF; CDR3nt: TGCAGTGCTAGTGAGGGGGCAGGCACAGATACGCAGTATTTT
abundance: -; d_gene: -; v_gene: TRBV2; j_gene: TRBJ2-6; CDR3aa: CASSTRTGANVLTF; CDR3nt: TGTGCCAGCAGTACTCGGACTGGGGCCAACGTCCTGACTTTC
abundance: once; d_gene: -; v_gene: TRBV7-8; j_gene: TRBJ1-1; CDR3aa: CASSLVSGRGLRTEAFF; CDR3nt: TGTGCCAGCAGCCTCGTAAGTGGACGGGGACTAAGGACTGAAGCTTTCTTT
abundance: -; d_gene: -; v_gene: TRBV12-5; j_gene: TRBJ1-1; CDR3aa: CASGSQEDTEAFF; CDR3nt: TGTGCTAGTGGTTCACAGGAGGACACTGAAGCTTTCTTT
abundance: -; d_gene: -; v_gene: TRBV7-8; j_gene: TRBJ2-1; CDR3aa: CASSLQVAVGSGLNEQFF; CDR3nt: TGTGCCAGCAGCTTACAAGTAGCGGTCGGGAGCGGTCTCAATGAGCAGTTCTTC